A selection of T cell receptor beta chains follows, all from one sample in a study of cytomegalovirus exposure and HLA in healthy donors. Sequencing used immunoSEQ multiplex PCR; TCRdb keeps in-frame clones, though not all of them. The sample records about 160,000 clones, approximately 78% being singletons. The sample was PBMCs. The receptors shown here come from a woman in her twenties or thirties in good health and CMV-seropositive. The CDR3 runs from the conserved cysteine through the conserved F or W. D genes are given only for firm matches. Clone size is shown for a subset of rows, as once, few, many or a class of expanded clone.

j_gene,d_gene,v_gene,abundance,len,CDR3nt,CDR3aa
TRBJ2-1,TRBD2,TRBV4-1,NA,18,TGCGCCAGCAGCCAAAGGGAATTAAGCGGGGGGGCCCTCGATGAGCAGTTCTTC,CASSQRELSGGALDEQFF
TRBJ1-1,TRBD1,TRBV10-3,NA,15,TGTGCCATCAGGGAACCGGGACAGGGGGGTACTGAAGCTTTCTTT,CAIREPGQGGTEAFF
TRBJ1-2,NA,TRBV2,NA,12,TGTGCCAGCGGGGGGGATAACTATGGCTACACCTTC,CASGGDNYGYTF
TRBJ2-3,NA,TRBV10-3,NA,14,TGTGCCATCAGAGCATTTGAGGGCACAGATACGCAGTATTTT,CAIRAFEGTDTQYF
TRBJ2-2,TRBD1,TRBV29-1,few,14,TGCAGCGTTGACGGGACAGGGAACACCGGGGAGCTGTTTTTT,CSVDGTGNTGELFF
TRBJ2-5,TRBD2,TRBV28,NA,13,TGTGCCAGCACCGCGGGGGGGGTGGAGACCCAGTACTTC,CASTAGGVETQYF
TRBJ1-4,NA,TRBV10-1,NA,14,TGCGCCAGCAGTGAGTTAGGCGGAGGTGAAAAACTGTTTTTT,CASSELGGGEKLFF
TRBJ1-2,NA,TRBV28,NA,15,TGTGCCAGCAGTTTATCGGGGAGTTTAGGCTATGGCTACACCTTC,CASSLSGSLGYGYTF
TRBJ1-2,TRBD1,TRBV19,once,14,TGTGCCAGTACCATGGGGACAGCTAACTATGGCTACACCTTC,CASTMGTANYGYTF
TRBJ1-1,TRBD1,TRBV7-2,NA,15,TGTGCCAGCAGCTTTTATGGGGGACAGGGGCCTGAAGCTTTCTTT,CASSFYGGQGPEAFF
TRBJ1-1,TRBD1,TRBV18,once,15,TGTGCCAGCTCACCCGAGACAGGGATGGACACTGAAGCTTTCTTT,CASSPETGMDTEAFF
TRBJ2-3,TRBD1,TRBV5-4,NA,15,TGTGCCAGCAGCTTGGAGGGACAGAGCACAGATACGCAGTATTTT,CASSLEGQSTDTQYF